These 20 T cell receptor beta chains were all obtained from the same sample, sequenced in a study of cytomegalovirus exposure and HLA in healthy donors. PCR used 60 Vbeta primers and 13 Jbeta primers. The assay was immunoSEQ multiplex PCR, and TCRdb's table has in-frame clones only and misses some. This table has approximately 100,000 clones, approximately 80% appearing once. Sequenced: PBMCs. The receptors originated from a man in his fifties in good health and CMV-seronegative.

The chain employs TRBV10-3 and TRBJ1-1; TRBD1 is a possible D gene (5 bases). Germline V lookup: CDR1 ENHRY, CDR2 SYGVKD. The CDR3 covers 14 residues. Trimming took off 7 bases at V and 0 bases at J, with 12 bases between the two ends. Here the CDR3 reads CAITETEMNTEAFF. CDR3 in DNA: TGTGCCATCACCGAGACAGAGATGAACACTGAAGCTTTCTTT.

The sample holds a few counts of this clone. V usage is TRBV7-3 and J usage is TRBJ2-1; D may be TRBD1 (6 bases). Trimming cost V 4 bases and J 5 bases, with 12 bases left between them. The CDR3 totals 14 residues. Germline V lookup: CDR1 SGHTA, CDR2 FQGTGA. CDR3 coding DNA: TGTGCCAGCAGCTCAGGGACACAAAACAATGAGCAGTTCTTC. It translates to CASSSGTQNNEQFF.

This clone was seen a single time. V gene TRBV28 combines with J gene TRBJ1-5; no definite D call. The CDR3 spans 15 residues. Trimming pared 6 bases from V and 4 bases from J, leaving 16 bases between. Germline V gene lookup returns CDR1 MDHEN and CDR2 SYDVKM. The CDR3 region is CASRPFLGPNQPQHF. The CDR3 DNA reads as TGTGCCAGCAGACCTTTCTTGGGCCCTAATCAGCCCCAGCATTTT.

The chain carries TRBV15 and TRBJ1-1; 11 bases are shared with TRBD1. Trimming took 1 base from V and 0 from J; bases not matched to a gene: 1. The CDR3 is 16 amino acids. The germline V gene has CDR1 LNHNV and CDR2 YYDKDF (reference sequence). CDR3 sequence: CATSRGDRGMNTEAFF. In DNA form, the CDR3 reads TGTGCCACCAGCAGAGGGGACAGGGGGATGAACACTGAAGCTTTCTTT. Variable domain in full (rest from reference TRBV15 and TRBJ1-1): DAMVIQNPRYQVTQFGKPVTLSCSQTLNHNVMYWYQQKSSQAPKLLFHYYDKDFNNEADTPDNFQSRRPNTSFCFLDIRSPGLGDTAMYLCATSRGDRGMNTEAFFGQGTRLTVV.

The V call is TRBV4-2, the J call TRBJ2-7; D might be TRBD1 (5 bases). Germline V gives CDR1 LGHNA, CDR2 YNFKEQ. V shed 5 bases and J shed 1 base, with 21 bases lying between them. The CDR3 sequence is 17 residues long. The CDR3, as DNA: TGTGCCAGCAGCTCGGCGGACACCGGGTCTGGATCCTACGAGCAGTACTTC. Its protein is CASSSADTGSGSYEQYF.

This clone has only a few counts. This chain uses TRBV5-4 with TRBJ2-5, with D perhaps TRBD2 (6 bases). CDR1 and CDR2 (germline): SGHNT, YYREEE (reference sequence). The CDR3 spans 13 residues. V was cut by 7 bases and J by 4 bases, with 14 bases left in between. CDR3 amino acids: CASRAGAGETQYF. In DNA form, the CDR3 reads TGTGCCAGCCGCGCAGGAGCGGGAGAGACCCAGTACTTC.

This chain links TRBV28 with TRBJ2-7, with 7 bases lining up with TRBD1. The CDR3 spans 14 residues. The V gene's germline CDR1 is MDHEN and CDR2 SYDVKM. V dropped 4 bases and J dropped 5; count of bases not matched to a gene: 8. CDR3: CASSSPGQPNEQYV. In DNA, the CDR3 is TGTGCCAGCAGTTCTCCGGGACAGCCGAACGAGCAGTACGTC.

This sequence joins TRBV18 and TRBJ1-1, with a tentative D call TRBD1 (6 bases). Germline CDR1 reads KGHSH; CDR2 reads LQKENI. The germline V and J ends were trimmed by 6 bases and 10 bases, with 21 bases remaining between them. The CDR3 contains 14 residues. In DNA, the CDR3 is TGTGCCAGCTCTTACAGGGACGCGTCCTTTGGAGCTTTCTTT. Its protein is CASSYRDASFGAFF.

The J gene is TRBJ2-7, the V gene TRBV15, with D hard to call. The V gene's germline CDR1 is LNHNV and CDR2 YYDKDF (reference sequence). The CDR3 runs to 17 residues. V lost 0 bases and J 5 bases, leaving 20 bases between the germline ends. The CDR3 protein is CATSRDQFLRSGNEQYV. The CDR3, as DNA: TGTGCCACCAGCAGAGATCAATTCCTTCGGTCAGGCAACGAGCAGTACGTC.

The V call is TRBV7-8, the J call TRBJ1-1; 8 nucleotides match TRBD1. After removal of 6 bases from V and 6 bases from J, the junction contained 12 bases not matched to a gene. Per germline, CDR1 SGHVS and CDR2 FQNEAQ. This CDR3 comprises 15 residues. In DNA, the CDR3 is TGTGCCAGCAGTCTACCTATGACAGGGGTGCCTGAAGCTTTCTTT. Amino acids: CASSLPMTGVPEAFF.

The count of this clone is one. The chain combines TRBV9 with TRBJ2-3; D is possibly TRBD2 (5 bases). The CDR3 runs to 14 residues. Germline values: CDR1 SGDLS, CDR2 YYNGEE. Between the trimmed V and J ends, which lost 0 bases and 1 base, there was a span of 6 bases. The CDR3 sequence: CASSVVRGTDTQYF. CDR3 nucleotide sequence: TGTGCCAGCAGCGTAGTGAGGGGCACAGATACGCAGTATTTT.

This chain connects TRBV28 to TRBJ1-6; maybe TRBD1 (5 bases). The CDR3 loop spans 14 amino acids. CDR1 is MDHEN and CDR2 is SYDVKM in the germline V gene. Trimming took 6 bases from V and 7 from J, leaving 13 bases between them. CDR3 nucleotides: TGTGCCAGCAGGCGCGACAGATTAAATTCACCCCTCCACTTT. Its protein product is CASRRDRLNSPLHF.

The rearrangement joins TRBV7-2 to TRBJ1-2, with 7 bases lining up with TRBD1. Trimming took 5 bases from V and 4 from J; bases not matched to a gene: 7. In germline, CDR1 is SGHTA, CDR2 FQGNSA. The CDR3 has 14 residues. CDR3 loop: CASSPDRVIYGYTF. CDR3 sequence (DNA): TGTGCCAGCAGCCCCGACAGGGTAATCTATGGCTACACCTTC.

V usage is TRBV5-1 and J usage is TRBJ2-7; 8 positions agree with TRBD1. Germline V gives CDR1 SGHRS, CDR2 YFSETQ. This CDR3 region has 14 residues. Losses at the gene ends were 1 base for V and 6 bases for J; bases not matched to a gene: 6. DNA for the CDR3: TGCGCCAGCAGCTTGCCCGGGACAGGCGGCGAGCAGTACTTC. Translating it yields CASSLPGTGGEQYF.

The chain couples TRBV7-2 to TRBJ2-7; 7 positions match TRBD1. The CDR3 runs 15 residues. Germline CDR1 and CDR2: SGHTA and FQGNSA. The V and J ends lost 0 bases and 4 bases, in that order; junction bases with no gene match: 6. The CDR3 region is CASSLAMGQQYEQYF. CDR3 in DNA: TGTGCCAGCAGCTTAGCGATGGGACAGCAATACGAGCAGTACTTC.

This chain connects TRBV7-9 to TRBJ2-1; tentative D call: TRBD1 (6 bases). Trimming pared 0 bases from V and 0 bases from J, leaving 12 bases between. The CDR3 extends over 17 amino acids. Per the germline V gene, CDR1 is SEHNR and CDR2 is FQNEAQ (reference sequence). CDR3: CASSLAGALSSYNEQFF. The CDR3 DNA is TGTGCCAGCAGCTTAGCGGGGGCCCTTTCCTCCTACAATGAGCAGTTCTTC.

The rearrangement uses TRBV7-2 and TRBJ1-2; 8 bases are shared with TRBD1. From germline, CDR1 is SGHTA and CDR2 FQGNSA. This CDR3 region has 15 residues. Germline trimming cut 5 bases from V and 2 bases from J; bases unmatched to any gene: 7. In DNA, the CDR3 is TGTGCCAGCAGCGTCCGACAGGGGTTAAACTATGGCTACACCTTC. It translates to CASSVRQGLNYGYTF.

This clone has more than one count but fewer than ten. The rearrangement links TRBV10-3 to TRBJ1-6; D might be TRBD1 (6 bases). Per germline, CDR1 ENHRY and CDR2 SYGVKD. The V gene lost 9 bases and the J gene lost 5 bases, with 8 bases spanning the gap. This CDR3 is built from 12 residues. The CDR3 protein is CAIRTDNSPLHF. The CDR3, as DNA: TGTGCCATACGGACAGATAATTCACCCCTCCACTTT.

V gene TRBV4-1 combines with J gene TRBJ2-5; D may be TRBD2 (5 bases). Germline V CDR1 and CDR2: MGHRA, YSYEKL. The CDR3 length is 14 residues. V lost 0 bases and J lost 4, with 9 bases in between. The CDR3, as DNA: TGCGCCAGCAGCCAAGAGGCTAGCTCAGAGACCCAGTACTTC. Protein product: CASSQEASSETQYF.

V gene TRBV5-6 combines with J gene TRBJ2-7; 9 nucleotides align to TRBD1. Germline assignment: CDR1 SGHDT and CDR2 YYEEEE. The CDR3 is 15 amino acids. Trimming removed 2 bases from V and 1 base from J; junction bases left unmatched: 4. This chain's CDR3 is CASSFGTGRSYEQYF. CDR3 sequence (DNA): TGTGCCAGCAGCTTCGGGACAGGGCGTTCCTACGAGCAGTACTTC.